These T cell receptor beta chains were read from a single sample in a study of cytomegalovirus exposure and HLA in healthy donors. Data came from immunoSEQ multiplex PCR; TCRdb stores just in-frame clones and leaves some out. Of approximately 120,000 clones in the sample, 81% were seen once. Sequencing used PBMCs. All receptors come from a woman between 25 and 40 years old in good health and CMV-seronegative. Each CDR3 is given with its conserved first and last residue. Fields, in order: clone size, J gene, D gene, V gene, CDR3 protein, CDR3 DNA. The D gene is left open where the match is weak. Only some rows state a clone size, as once, few, many or a class for expanded clones.

>.|TRBJ2-3|.|TRBV27
CATTRRGGVTDTQYF
TGTGCCACCACCCGCAGGGGCGGAGTTACAGATACGCAGTATTTT
>.|TRBJ1-6|TRBD1|TRBV6-6
CASSPQGQQANSPLHF
TGTGCCAGCAGTCCCCAGGGACAGCAAGCGAATTCACCCCTCCACTTT
>.|TRBJ1-1|.|TRBV27
CASRYTGMNTEAFF
TGTGCCAGCAGGTACACAGGCATGAACACTGAAGCTTTCTTT
>.|TRBJ2-7|.|TRBV9
CASSVGVYAPYYEQYF
TGTGCCAGCAGCGTAGGCGTGTACGCCCCTTACTACGAGCAGTACTTC
>.|TRBJ2-7|TRBD2|TRBV5-1
CASSLGSGGGAHEQYF
TGCGCCAGCAGCTTGGGATCGGGCGGGGGGGCCCACGAGCAGTACTTC
>.|TRBJ2-7|TRBD1|TRBV15
CATSNPGQARYEQYF
TGTGCCACCAGCAACCCTGGACAGGCCCGCTACGAGCAGTACTTC
>.|TRBJ1-5|TRBD1|TRBV19
CASRGPYSNQPQHF
TGTGCCAGCAGGGGGCCGTATAGCAATCAGCCCCAGCATTTT
>.|TRBJ2-1|TRBD2|TRBV6-5
CASSYSTAGHYNEQFF
TGTGCCAGCAGTTACTCGACAGCGGGGCACTACAATGAGCAGTTCTTC
>.|TRBJ2-2|.|TRBV5-5
CASSLLRANTGELFF
TGTGCCAGCAGCTTACTAAGAGCGAACACCGGGGAGCTGTTTTTT
>.|TRBJ2-7|.|TRBV7-2
CASSLTISVSYEQYF
TGTGCCAGCAGCTTAACTATCTCGGTGAGCTACGAGCAGTACTTC
>.|TRBJ2-1|TRBD2|TRBV5-6
CASSFRTSGNHYNEQFF
TGTGCCAGCAGCTTCAGGACTAGCGGGAACCACTACAATGAGCAGTTCTTC
>few|TRBJ1-2|TRBD1|TRBV19
CASSGGQGENYGYTF
TGTGCCAGTAGTGGCGGACAGGGGGAAAACTATGGCTACACCTTC
>.|TRBJ2-1|.|TRBV19
CASSIVGAGEQFF
TGTGCCAGTAGTATCGTTGGAGCGGGTGAGCAGTTCTTC
>.|TRBJ2-1|.|TRBV4-1
CASSLLGLNEQFF
TGCGCCAGCAGCCTTCTGGGCCTCAATGAGCAGTTCTTC
>.|TRBJ1-1|.|TRBV2
CASSPDTEAFF
TGTGCCAGCAGTCCAGATACTGAAGCTTTCTTT
>.|TRBJ2-5|TRBD1|TRBV11-3
CASSLDPTGGRETQYF
TGTGCCAGCAGCTTAGATCCGACAGGGGGTCGAGAGACCCAGTACTTC
>.|TRBJ1-2|TRBD1|TRBV30
CAWSARDRGGGYTF
TGTGCCTGGAGTGCCCGGGACAGGGGTGGAGGCTACACCTTC
>.|TRBJ1-2|TRBD1|TRBV6-1
CASSENLTGDFGYGYTF
TGTGCCAGCAGTGAAAATCTGACAGGGGATTTTGGCTATGGCTACACCTTC
>.|TRBJ2-2|TRBD2|TRBV7-9
CSSSLGLAGKNTGELFF
TGTTCCAGCAGCTTAGGCCTAGCGGGAAAGAACACCGGGGAGCTGTTTTTT
>once|TRBJ1-1|.|TRBV7-2
CASSLRGGGSTEAFF
TGTGCCAGCAGCTTACGTGGTGGAGGTAGCACTGAAGCTTTCTTT
>.|TRBJ1-4|.|TRBV19
CASTRQFNEKLFF
TGTGCCAGTACCAGACAGTTTAATGAAAAACTGTTTTTT
>once|TRBJ2-2|TRBD2|TRBV11-2
CASSLALAGETGELFF
TGTGCCAGCAGCTTAGCCCTAGCGGGGGAGACCGGGGAGCTGTTTTTT
>.|TRBJ1-1|.|TRBV11-3
CASSFGQTNTEAFF
TGTGCCAGCAGCTTTGGACAAACCAACACTGAAGCTTTCTTT
>.|TRBJ2-7|TRBD2|TRBV18
CASSLLPGGENEQYF
TGTGCCAGCTCACTTCTTCCGGGGGGGGAAAACGAGCAGTACTTC
>.|TRBJ1-6|.|TRBV2
CASSRSLSYNSPLHF
TGTGCCAGCAGTCGGTCTCTCTCCTATAATTCACCCCTCCACTTT
>.|TRBJ2-5|TRBD2|TRBV28
CASSLAGGVRETQYF
TGTGCCAGCAGTTTGGCGGGGGGGGTTCGTGAGACCCAGTACTTC
>.|TRBJ2-3|TRBD1|TRBV4-1
CASSQSGTGGLEDTQYF
TGCGCCAGCAGCCAATCCGGGACAGGGGGTTTGGAAGATACGCAGTATTTT
>.|TRBJ2-1|.|TRBV4-1
CASSQGRGFSSYNEQFF
TGCGCCAGCAGCCAAGGACGGGGTTTTAGCTCCTACAATGAGCAGTTCTTC
>.|TRBJ2-7|TRBD1|TRBV6-5
CASSYTGTANFYEQYF
TGTGCCAGCAGCTACACCGGGACAGCAAATTTCTACGAGCAGTACTTC
>.|TRBJ1-4|TRBD1|TRBV6-4
CASSDSDRGRKLFF
TGTGCCAGCAGTGACTCAGACAGGGGGCGAAAACTGTTTTTT
>.|TRBJ2-1|TRBD2|TRBV5-5
CASTSEGRGSAQFF
TGTGCCAGCACCTCTGAGGGGCGGGGGTCGGCGCAGTTCTTC
>.|TRBJ2-7|TRBD2|TRBV11-2
CASSLGTLAVLYEQYF
TGTGCCAGCAGCTTAGGCACACTAGCGGTACTCTACGAGCAGTACTTC
>once|TRBJ2-1|.|TRBV6-1
CASSDSPSGYNEQFF
TGTGCCAGCAGTGACTCACCCAGCGGATACAATGAGCAGTTCTTC
>.|TRBJ2-2|TRBD2|TRBV19
CATSYGGRSGELFF
TGTGCCACCTCCTACGGGGGGAGGTCCGGGGAGCTGTTTTTT
>.|TRBJ2-1|.|TRBV7-8
CASSILQRSSYNEQFF
TGTGCCAGCAGCATCCTACAAAGGAGCTCCTACAATGAGCAGTTCTTC
>.|TRBJ1-3|.|TRBV19
CASRRQSSGNTIYF
TGTGCCAGTAGGAGACAGAGCTCTGGAAACACCATATATTTT
>.|TRBJ2-1|TRBD2|TRBV7-3
CASSFLAGGSGEQFF
TGTGCCAGCAGCTTCCTAGCGGGGGGAAGTGGTGAGCAGTTCTTC
>.|TRBJ2-7|TRBD1|TRBV27
CASRGTGRSYEQYF
TGTGCCAGCCGAGGGACAGGGAGAAGTTACGAGCAGTACTTC
>few|TRBJ1-2|.|TRBV30
CAWRHPPGLGYTF
TGTGCCTGGAGGCACCCGCCGGGTCTTGGCTACACCTTC
>.|TRBJ1-2|.|TRBV18
CASSPDRDYGYTF
TGTGCCAGCTCACCCGACAGAGACTATGGCTACACCTTC
>.|TRBJ1-4|TRBD1|TRBV19
CASSIGKGDRGRQKLFF
TGTGCCAGTAGTATCGGCAAAGGGGACAGGGGACGGCAAAAACTGTTTTTT
>.|TRBJ2-1|.|TRBV6-5
CASSFRRAFNEQFF
TGTGCCAGCAGTTTCCGGAGAGCGTTCAATGAGCAGTTCTTC
>.|TRBJ1-5|.|TRBV23-1
CASSQIGHPGPYQPQHF
TGCGCCAGCAGTCAAATAGGTCACCCTGGGCCATATCAGCCCCAGCATTTT
>.|TRBJ1-2|.|TRBV29-1
CSVEGQGNYGYTF
TGCAGCGTTGAAGGTCAGGGTAACTATGGCTACACCTTC
>.|TRBJ2-1|TRBD2|TRBV13
CASSLNRLAGLYEQFF
TGTGCCAGCAGCCTAAATAGACTAGCGGGTCTTTATGAGCAGTTCTTC
>.|TRBJ1-1|.|TRBV29-1
CSVSFNTGGVEAFF
TGCAGCGTTTCCTTTAACACGGGGGGTGTTGAAGCTTTCTTT
>.|TRBJ2-5|TRBD2|TRBV7-9
CASSLNPLAGGRETQYF
TGTGCCAGCAGCCTCAACCCCCTAGCGGGAGGGAGAGAGACCCAGTACTTC
>.|TRBJ2-2|TRBD1|TRBV19
CASSNHRGVRELFF
TGTGCCAGTAGTAACCACAGGGGAGTCCGGGAGCTGTTTTTT
>.|TRBJ2-7|TRBD1|TRBV19
CASSEPGQGIREQYF
TGTGCCAGTAGTGAGCCGGGACAGGGGATCCGGGAGCAGTACTTC
>once|TRBJ2-3|TRBD2|TRBV7-6
CASSLGPGGWDTQYF
TGTGCCAGCAGCTTAGGTCCGGGGGGGTGGGATACGCAGTATTTT
>.|TRBJ2-1|.|TRBV10-3
CAISELSSYNEQFF
TGTGCCATCAGTGAGCTGAGCTCCTACAATGAGCAGTTCTTC
>.|TRBJ1-3|.|TRBV4-1
CASSHPPGSGNTIYF
TGCGCCAGCAGCCATCCCCCGGGCTCTGGAAACACCATATATTTT
>.|TRBJ2-1|.|TRBV30
CAWRHLRGRGNEQFF
TGTGCCTGGAGACACCTCAGGGGTCGAGGCAATGAGCAGTTCTTC
>.|TRBJ1-2|TRBD1|TRBV18
CASSPTTGLYGYTF
TGTGCCAGCTCACCGACGACAGGGCTCTATGGCTACACCTTC
>.|TRBJ1-5|.|TRBV16
CASNGGGNQPQHF
TGTGCCAGCAATGGCGGAGGCAATCAGCCCCAGCATTTT
>.|TRBJ1-1|TRBD1|TRBV2
CASREDRAVSTEAFF
TGTGCCAGCAGGGAGGACAGGGCGGTTAGTACTGAAGCTTTCTTT
>.|TRBJ2-1|.|TRBV2
CASSVSEQFF
TGTGCCAGCAGTGTATCTGAGCAGTTCTTC
>.|TRBJ2-7|.|TRBV28
CASSAYLRAEQYF
TGTGCCAGCAGTGCTTACCTGCGGGCCGAGCAGTACTTC
>few|TRBJ2-1|.|TRBV7-9
CASSFRQDHNEQFF
TGTGCCAGCAGCTTCCGACAGGACCACAATGAGCAGTTCTTC
>once|TRBJ1-2|.|TRBV2
CASRIENYGYTF
TGTGCCAGCAGAATAGAGAACTATGGCTACACCTTC